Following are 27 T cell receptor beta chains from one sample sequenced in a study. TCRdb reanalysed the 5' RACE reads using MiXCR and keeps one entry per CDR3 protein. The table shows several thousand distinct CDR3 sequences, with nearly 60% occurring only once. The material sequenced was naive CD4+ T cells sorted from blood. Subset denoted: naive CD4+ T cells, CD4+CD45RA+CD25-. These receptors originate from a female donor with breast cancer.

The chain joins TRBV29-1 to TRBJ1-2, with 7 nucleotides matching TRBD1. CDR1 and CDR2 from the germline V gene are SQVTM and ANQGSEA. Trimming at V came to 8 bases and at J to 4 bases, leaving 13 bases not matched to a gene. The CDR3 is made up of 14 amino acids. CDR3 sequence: CSTRQGGGGYGYTF. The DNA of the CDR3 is TGCAGCACACGACAGGGAGGCGGTGGCTATGGCTACACCTTC.

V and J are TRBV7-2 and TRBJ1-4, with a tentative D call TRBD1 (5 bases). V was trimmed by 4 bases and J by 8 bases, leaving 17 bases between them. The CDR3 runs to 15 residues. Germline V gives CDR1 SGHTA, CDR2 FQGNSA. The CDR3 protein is CASSSSRVLNEKLFF. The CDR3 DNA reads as TGTGCCAGCAGCTCCAGCAGGGTCTTGAACGAAAAACTGTTTTTT.

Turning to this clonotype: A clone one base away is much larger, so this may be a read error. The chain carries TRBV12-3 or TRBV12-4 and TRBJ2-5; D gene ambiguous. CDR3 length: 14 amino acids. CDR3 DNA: TGTGCCAGCCGTTTACCCCACAGCCAAGAGACCCAGTACTTC. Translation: CASRLPHSQETQYF.

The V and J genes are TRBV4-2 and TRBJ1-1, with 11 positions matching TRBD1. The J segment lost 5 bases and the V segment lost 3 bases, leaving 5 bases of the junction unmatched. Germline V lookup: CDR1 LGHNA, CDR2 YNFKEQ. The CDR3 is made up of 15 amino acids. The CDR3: CASSQAGTGGTEAFF. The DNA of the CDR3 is TGTGCCAGCAGCCAGGCCGGGACAGGGGGTACTGAAGCTTTCTTT.

CDR3 sequence (DNA): TGTGCCAGCAGCCCACCCTTCGGCGAGCAGTACTTC. Protein product: CASSPPFGEQYF. The V call is TRBV11-2, the J call TRBJ2-7; no reliable D call. Germline CDR1 reads SGHAT; CDR2 reads FQNNGV. The CDR3 totals 12 residues. Trimming cost V 5 bases and J 6 bases, with 11 bases left between them.

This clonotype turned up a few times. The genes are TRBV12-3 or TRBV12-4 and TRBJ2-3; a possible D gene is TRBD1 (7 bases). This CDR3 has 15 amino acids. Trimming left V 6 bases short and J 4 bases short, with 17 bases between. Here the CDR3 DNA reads TGTGCCAGCAGCCGCGCCAGGGGGGACGCAGATACGCAGTATTTT. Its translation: CASSRARGDADTQYF.

This CDR3 reads CSASPRVVNTGELFF. The DNA for the CDR3 is TGCAGTGCTAGCCCAAGAGTAGTGAACACCGGGGAGCTGTTTTTT. V and J are TRBV20-1 and TRBJ2-2; the D is unclear. Looked up from germline, CDR1 is DFQATT and CDR2 is SNEGSKA (reference sequence). This CDR3 comprises 15 residues. The ends were cut back, 3 bases at V and 1 base at J, with 12 bases in the middle.

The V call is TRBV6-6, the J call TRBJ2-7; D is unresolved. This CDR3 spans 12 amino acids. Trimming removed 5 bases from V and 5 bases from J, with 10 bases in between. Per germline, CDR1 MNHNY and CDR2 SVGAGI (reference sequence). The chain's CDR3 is CASSKTKDEQYV. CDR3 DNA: TGTGCCAGCAGTAAAACTAAGGACGAGCAGTACGTC.

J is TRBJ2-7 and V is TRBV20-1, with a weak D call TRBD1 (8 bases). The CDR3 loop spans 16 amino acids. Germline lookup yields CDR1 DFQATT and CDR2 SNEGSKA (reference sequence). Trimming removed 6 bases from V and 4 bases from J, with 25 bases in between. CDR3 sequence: CSAKATPTQGGYEQYF. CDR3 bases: TGCAGTGCCAAAGCCACCCCGACACAGGGGGGGTACGAGCAGTACTTC.

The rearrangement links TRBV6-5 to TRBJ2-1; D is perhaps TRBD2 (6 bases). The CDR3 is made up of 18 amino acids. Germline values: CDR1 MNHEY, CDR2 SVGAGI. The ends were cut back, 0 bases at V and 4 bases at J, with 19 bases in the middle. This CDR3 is CASSYSSVGLAVYNEQFF. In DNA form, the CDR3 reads TGTGCCAGCAGTTACTCGAGCGTGGGGTTAGCGGTTTACAATGAGCAGTTCTTC.

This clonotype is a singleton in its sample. The DNA for the CDR3 is TGCAGTGCTAAGATAGCGTATTCCACAGATACGCAGTATTTT. It yields the protein CSAKIAYSTDTQYF. The chain couples TRBV20-1 to TRBJ2-3; a weak D match, TRBD2 (5 bases). V was trimmed by 4 bases and J by 2 bases, leaving 13 bases between them. Germline V gives CDR1 DFQATT, CDR2 SNEGSKA (reference sequence). The CDR3 runs to 14 residues.

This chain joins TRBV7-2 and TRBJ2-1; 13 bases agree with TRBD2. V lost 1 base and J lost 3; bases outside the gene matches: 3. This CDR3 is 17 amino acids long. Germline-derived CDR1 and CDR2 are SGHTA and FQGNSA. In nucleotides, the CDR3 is TGTGCCAGCAGCTTAGGACTAGCGGGAGGCCGCTACAATGAGCAGTTCTTC. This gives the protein CASSLGLAGGRYNEQFF.

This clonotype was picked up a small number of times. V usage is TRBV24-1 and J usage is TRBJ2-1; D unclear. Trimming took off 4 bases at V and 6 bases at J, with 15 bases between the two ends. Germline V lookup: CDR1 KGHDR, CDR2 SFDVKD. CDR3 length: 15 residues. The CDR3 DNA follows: TGTGCCACCAGTGAATCAACGACCCCAACCAATGAGCAGTTCTTC. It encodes CATSESTTPTNEQFF.

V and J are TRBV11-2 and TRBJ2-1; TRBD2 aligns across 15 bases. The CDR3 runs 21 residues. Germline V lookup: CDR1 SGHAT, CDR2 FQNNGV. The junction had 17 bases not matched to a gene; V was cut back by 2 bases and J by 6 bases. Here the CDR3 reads CASSLFFYRTSGRARVNEQFF. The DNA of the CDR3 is TGTGCCAGCAGCTTATTTTTTTATAGGACTAGCGGGAGGGCCCGTGTCAATGAGCAGTTCTTC.

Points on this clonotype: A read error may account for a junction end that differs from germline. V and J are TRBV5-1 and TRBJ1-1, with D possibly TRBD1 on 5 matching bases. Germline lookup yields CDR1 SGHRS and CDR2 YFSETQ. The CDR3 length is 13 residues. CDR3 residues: CASSLVGTTEAFF. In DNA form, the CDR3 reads TGCGCCAGCAGCTTGGTAGGGACCACTGAAGCTTTCTTC.

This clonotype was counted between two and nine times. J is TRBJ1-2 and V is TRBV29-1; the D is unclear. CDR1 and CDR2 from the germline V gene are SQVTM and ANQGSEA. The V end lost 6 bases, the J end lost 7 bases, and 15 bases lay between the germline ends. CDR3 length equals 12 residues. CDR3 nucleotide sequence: TGCAGCGTAGTCTTTATAATTAGTGGCTACACCTTC. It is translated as CSVVFIISGYTF.

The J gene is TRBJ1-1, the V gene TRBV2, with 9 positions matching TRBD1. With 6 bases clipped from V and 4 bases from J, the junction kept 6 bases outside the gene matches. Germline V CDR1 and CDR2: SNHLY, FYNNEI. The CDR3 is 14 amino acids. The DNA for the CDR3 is TGTGCCAGCAGAGCCGGGACAGGGCTCACTGAAGCTTTCTTT. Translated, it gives CASRAGTGLTEAFF.

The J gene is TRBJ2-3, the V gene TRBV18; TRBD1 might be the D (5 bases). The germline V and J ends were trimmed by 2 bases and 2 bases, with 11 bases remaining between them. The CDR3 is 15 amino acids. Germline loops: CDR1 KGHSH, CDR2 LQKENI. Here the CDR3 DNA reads TGTGCCAGCTCACCATGGGCAGGGCCCACAGATACGCAGTATTTT. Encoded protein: CASSPWAGPTDTQYF.

Here the CDR3 reads CASSLSSGSRNEQYF. The CDR3 region has the DNA TGTGCCAGCAGCTTATCGAGCGGGAGTAGGAACGAGCAGTACTTC. The chain is built from TRBV7-2 and TRBJ2-7; 8 positions agree with TRBD2. The CDR3 covers 15 residues. Trimming removed 2 bases from V and 5 bases from J; junction bases left unmatched: 8. Germline CDR1 SGHTA, CDR2 FQGNSA.

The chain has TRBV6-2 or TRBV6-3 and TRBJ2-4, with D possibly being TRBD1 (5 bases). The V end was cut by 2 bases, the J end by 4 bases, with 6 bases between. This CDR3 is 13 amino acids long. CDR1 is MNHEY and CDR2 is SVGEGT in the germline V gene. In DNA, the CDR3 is TGTGCCAGCAGTTACGACAGTAAAAACATTCAGTACTTC. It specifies CASSYDSKNIQYF.

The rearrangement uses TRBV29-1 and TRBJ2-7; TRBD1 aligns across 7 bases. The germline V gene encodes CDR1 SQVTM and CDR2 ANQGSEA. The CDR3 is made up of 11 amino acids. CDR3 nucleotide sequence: TGCAGCGTGGACGGACAGGACGAACAGTACGTC. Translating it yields CSVDGQDEQYV.

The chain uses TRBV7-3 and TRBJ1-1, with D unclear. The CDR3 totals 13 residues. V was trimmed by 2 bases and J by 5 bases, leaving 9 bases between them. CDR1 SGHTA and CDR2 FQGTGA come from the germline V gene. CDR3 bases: TGTGCCAGCAGCTTAGGTATGGGAACTGAAGCTTTCTTT. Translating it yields CASSLGMGTEAFF. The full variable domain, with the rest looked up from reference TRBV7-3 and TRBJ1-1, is GAGVSQTPSNKVTEKGKYVELRCDPISGHTALYWYRQSLGQGPEFLIYFQGTGAADDSGLPNDRFFAVRPEGSVSTLKIQRTERGDSAVYLCASSLGMGTEAFFGQGTRLTVV.

Here the CDR3 reads CASTQDRLGGYTF. CDR3 in DNA: TGTGCCAGTACCCAGGACCGATTGGGAGGCTACACCTTC. The chain employs TRBV19 and TRBJ1-2, with D uncertain. Looked up from germline, CDR1 is LNHDA and CDR2 is SQIVND (reference sequence). The ends were cut back, 7 bases at V and 8 bases at J, with 17 bases in the middle. CDR3 length equals 13 residues.

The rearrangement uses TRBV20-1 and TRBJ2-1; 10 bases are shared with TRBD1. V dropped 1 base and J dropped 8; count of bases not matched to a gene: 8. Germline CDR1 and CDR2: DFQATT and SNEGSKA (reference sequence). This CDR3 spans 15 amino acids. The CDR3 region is CSARGTGGKIDEQFF. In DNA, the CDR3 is TGCAGTGCTAGAGGGACAGGGGGAAAGATAGATGAGCAGTTCTTC.

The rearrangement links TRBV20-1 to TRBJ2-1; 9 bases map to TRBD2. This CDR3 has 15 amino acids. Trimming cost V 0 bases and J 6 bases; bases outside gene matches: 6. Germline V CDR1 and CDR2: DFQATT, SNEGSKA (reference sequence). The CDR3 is CSARDPSGRLNEQFF. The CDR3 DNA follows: TGCAGTGCTAGAGACCCCAGCGGGAGGCTCAATGAGCAGTTCTTC.

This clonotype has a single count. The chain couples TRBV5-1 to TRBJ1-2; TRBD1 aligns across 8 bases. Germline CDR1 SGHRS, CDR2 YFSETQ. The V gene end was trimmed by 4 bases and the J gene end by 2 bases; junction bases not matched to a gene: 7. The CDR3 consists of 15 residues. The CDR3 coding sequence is TGCGCCAGCAGCACTCGACAGGGGACGAACTATGGCTACACCTTC. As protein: CASSTRQGTNYGYTF.

The CDR3: CASSLGRLETGELFF. CDR3 nucleotides: TGTGCCAGCAGCTTGGGACGGTTAGAGACCGGGGAGCTGTTTTTT. The chain is built from TRBV11-2 and TRBJ2-2; tentatively, D is TRBD1 or TRBD2 (5 bases each). Germline V gene lookup returns CDR1 SGHAT and CDR2 FQNNGV. The CDR3 covers 15 residues. The V gene lost 3 bases and the J gene lost 5 bases, with 13 bases spanning the gap.